Shown below are 27 T cell receptor beta chains from a single sample sequenced in a study of blood T cell repertoires in COVID-19. TCRdb's copy holds only in-frame clones and misses some; the assay was immunoSEQ multiplex PCR. The data contain hundreds of thousands of clones, roughly 89% of them singletons. Specimen: peripheral blood. The receptor source for this set is a woman aged 25 to 39 with active or convalescent COVID-19.

The chain is built from TRBV2 and TRBJ1-1, with D maybe TRBD1 (5 bases). This CDR3 is 14 amino acids long. Trimming pared 10 bases from V and 11 bases from J, leaving 26 bases between. Germline V gene lookup returns CDR1 SNHLY and CDR2 FYNNEI. CDR3: CATEARAQGDRAFF. CDR3 coding DNA: TGTGCCACTGAGGCGCGCGCGCAGGGTGATAGGGCTTTCTTT. Looking up the rest from reference TRBV2 and TRBJ1-1 gives the full variable domain: EPEVTQTPSHQVTQMGQEVILRCVPISNHLYFYWYRQILGQKVEFLVSFYNNEISEKSEIFDDQFSVERPDGSNFTLKIRSTKLEDSAMYFCATEARAQGDRAFFGQGTRLTVV.

The chain employs TRBV4-1 and TRBJ2-4; 7 bases are a match to TRBD1. V lost 6 bases, J lost 6 bases, and 11 bases stayed unmatched. The V gene's germline CDR1 is MGHRA and CDR2 YSYEKL. The CDR3 contains 15 residues. CDR3 DNA sequence: TGCGCCAGCAGGGGACAGTACCCAATTGGAAACATTCAGTACTTC. As protein: CASRGQYPIGNIQYF.

Only one count was recorded for this clone. The chain recombines TRBV19 with TRBJ2-1, with D unclear. Trimming removed 1 base from V and 0 bases from J, with 4 bases in between. The V gene's germline CDR1 is LNHDA and CDR2 SQIVND (reference sequence). The CDR3 covers 14 residues. The CDR3: CASSIGSSYNEQFF. CDR3 bases: TGTGCCAGTAGTATAGGGAGCTCCTACAATGAGCAGTTCTTC. Drawing the rest from reference TRBV19 and TRBJ2-1, the complete variable domain is DGGITQSPKYLFRKEGQNVTLSCEQNLNHDAMYWYRQDPGQGLRLIYYSQIVNDFQKGDIAEGYSVSREKKESFPLTVTSAQKNPTAFYLCASSIGSSYNEQFFGPGTRLTVL.

The J gene is TRBJ1-3, the V gene TRBV27; possibly TRBD1 for D (5 bases). V was pared by 6 bases and J by 4 bases, with 16 bases between. CDR3 length: 15 amino acids. Germline CDR1 MNHEY, CDR2 SMNVEV (reference sequence). The CDR3 sequence: CASSKGTLGGNTIYF. The CDR3, as DNA: TGTGCCAGCAGCAAAGGGACTTTGGGAGGAAACACCATATATTTT.

This clone turned up a few times. V and J are TRBV7-7 and TRBJ2-1, with 10 bases matching TRBD2. The V gene's germline CDR1 is SSHAT and CDR2 FNYEAQ (reference sequence). V dropped 5 bases and J dropped 5; count of bases not matched to a gene: 6. The CDR3 contains 15 residues. As DNA, the CDR3 is TGTGCCAGCAGCAGCGGGAGGGCCACCAACAATGAGCAGTTCTTC. The encoded protein is CASSSGRATNNEQFF.

The rearrangement links TRBV2 to TRBJ1-2; D not resolved. Germline V gene data show CDR1 as SNHLY and CDR2 as FYNNEI. There are 16 residues in the CDR3. Trimming removed 0 bases from V and 2 bases from J, with 13 bases in between. The CDR3, as DNA: TGTGCCAGCAGTGAAGCCACGGGAACCGTGAACTATGGCTACACCTTC. It encodes CASSEATGTVNYGYTF.

The chain links TRBV19 to TRBJ2-7; 10 bases are shared with TRBD2. CDR3 length: 15 residues. V gave up 5 bases and J gave up 5 bases; unmatched junction bases: 9. Per the germline V gene, CDR1 is LNHDA and CDR2 is SQIVND (reference sequence). CDR3 amino acids: CASSPGLAVRHEQYF. DNA for the CDR3: TGTGCCAGTAGTCCCGGACTAGCGGTCCGGCACGAGCAGTACTTC.

The CDR3 spells CASSDTGSNTGELFF. DNA for the CDR3: TGTGCCAGTAGTGATACAGGATCGAACACCGGGGAGCTGTTTTTT. The chain couples TRBV19 to TRBJ2-2; the D gene is possibly TRBD1 (5 bases). The CDR3 consists of 15 residues. The germline CDR1 and CDR2 sequences are LNHDA and SQIVND (reference sequence). V lost 5 bases and J lost 0, with 10 bases in between.

The chain uses TRBV6-2 or TRBV6-3 and TRBJ2-1; tentative D call: TRBD1 (6 bases). The germline V gene encodes CDR1 MNHEY and CDR2 SVGEGT. The CDR3 runs 13 residues. Between the trimmed V and J ends, which lost 4 bases and 4 bases, there was a span of 8 bases. The CDR3 is CASSFGQYNEQFF. As DNA, the CDR3 is TGTGCCAGCAGTTTCGGACAGTACAATGAGCAGTTCTTC.

The chain uses TRBV12-5 and TRBJ2-7; possible D gene TRBD1, 5 bases. Germline CDR1 reads LGHNT; CDR2 reads FRNRAP. Trimming left V 3 bases short and J 4 bases short, with 13 bases between. The length of the CDR3 is 14 residues. The CDR3 nucleotides are TGTGCTAGTGGTTTTGACAGCCCTTTTTACGAGCAGTACTTC. Translating it yields CASGFDSPFYEQYF.

V is TRBV11-2 and J is TRBJ2-7; D is ambiguous. The V and J ends lost 4 bases and 0 bases respectively, with 13 bases between them. Germline loops: CDR1 SGHAT, CDR2 FQNNGV. There are 15 residues in the CDR3. The CDR3 DNA is TGTGCCAGCAGCTACGCGTTTGTCTTCTCCTACGAGCAGTACTTC. Encoded protein: CASSYAFVFSYEQYF.

V is TRBV6-2 or TRBV6-3 and J is TRBJ2-7, with a weak D call TRBD2 (6 bases). Germline values: CDR1 MNHEY, CDR2 SVGEGT. V was clipped by 6 bases and J by 2 bases, with 20 bases between them. The CDR3 is 16 residues long. The CDR3 spells CASSSPGVSAAYEQYF. The CDR3 DNA reads TGTGCCAGCAGCTCCCCGGGGGTCTCAGCCGCCTACGAGCAGTACTTC.

The rearrangement uses TRBV7-2 and TRBJ2-5; D call uncertain. Germline assignment: CDR1 SGHTA and CDR2 FQGNSA. The CDR3 is 15 residues long. The V gene lost 3 bases and the J gene lost 2 bases, with 13 bases spanning the gap. CDR3 amino acids: CASSFSPQKQETQYF. Written as DNA, the CDR3 is TGTGCCAGCAGCTTTTCTCCGCAGAAACAAGAGACCCAGTACTTC.

This chain connects TRBV7-2 to TRBJ1-1; possible D gene TRBD1, 5 bases. CDR1 and CDR2 (germline): SGHTA, FQGNSA. The CDR3 runs to 18 residues. V was pared by 5 bases and J by 0 bases, with 22 bases between. CDR3 region: CASSPLAVGLTLNTEAFF. In DNA, the CDR3 is TGTGCCAGCAGCCCCTTAGCAGTGGGGCTGACTTTGAACACTGAAGCTTTCTTT.

The chain links TRBV6-5 to TRBJ2-7, with no clear D. The CDR3 runs to 15 residues. CDR1 MNHEY and CDR2 SVGAGI come from the germline V gene. The ends were cut back, 4 bases at V and 2 bases at J, with 15 bases in the middle. CDR3: CASSSTPTSTYEQYF. CDR3 nucleotide sequence: TGTGCCAGCAGTTCAACCCCGACTTCTACCTACGAGCAGTACTTC.

This clone is a singleton in its sample. The gene calls are TRBV4-1 and TRBJ2-5; D might be TRBD2 (5 bases). This CDR3 has 15 residues. Germline assignment: CDR1 MGHRA and CDR2 YSYEKL. The V gene lost 1 base and the J gene lost 0 bases, with 9 bases spanning the gap. Here the CDR3 reads CASSQGPADQETQYF. CDR3 in DNA: TGCGCCAGCAGCCAAGGGCCAGCGGACCAAGAGACCCAGTACTTC.

The chain couples TRBV7-2 to TRBJ2-1; 10 positions match TRBD2. Germline CDR1 SGHTA, CDR2 FQGNSA. This CDR3 has 14 amino acids. V dropped 3 bases and J dropped 10; count of bases not matched to a gene: 6. CDR3 residues: CASSFSSGSREQFF. Written as DNA, the CDR3 is TGTGCCAGCAGCTTCTCTAGCGGGAGTCGCGAGCAGTTCTTC.

This clone was seen a single time. The CDR3 reads CASSYRGPSGGVFSTQYF. The CDR3 bases are TGTGCCAGCAGTTACAGGGGACCGTCCGGTGGGGTCTTCAGTACGCAGTATTTT. The chain combines TRBV2 with TRBJ2-3; 7 bases line up with TRBD1. V shed 5 bases, J shed 8 bases, and the junction held 22 bases outside the gene matches. Germline loops: CDR1 SNHLY, CDR2 FYNNEI. This CDR3 comprises 18 residues.

In this sample, this clone turned up once. The chain links TRBV27 to TRBJ2-2; no reliable D call. Per germline, CDR1 MNHEY and CDR2 SMNVEV (reference sequence). Trimming took 5 bases from V and 1 from J, leaving 14 bases between them. This CDR3 is 16 amino acids long. The CDR3 nucleotides read TGTGCCAGCAGTCCGGTGGGCAAACTGAACACCGGGGAGCTGTTTTTT. This sequence encodes CASSPVGKLNTGELFF.

J is TRBJ1-5 and V is TRBV29-1; 9 bases align to TRBD1. The ends lost 6 bases at V and 6 bases at J; junction bases unmatched: 6. The CDR3 has 13 residues. CDR1 is SQVTM and CDR2 is ANQGSEA in the germline V gene. The CDR3 loop is CSVGGQGGQPQHF. The CDR3 region has the DNA TGCAGCGTCGGGGGACAGGGAGGTCAGCCCCAGCATTTT.

This chain connects TRBV7-9 to TRBJ2-2; D is ambiguous. The ends were cut back, 1 base at V and 6 bases at J, with 6 bases in the middle. CDR3 length: 13 amino acids. Germline lookup yields CDR1 SEHNR and CDR2 FQNEAQ (reference sequence). The CDR3 loop reads CASSLVIAGELFF. CDR3 coding DNA: TGTGCCAGCAGCTTAGTGATAGCCGGGGAGCTGTTTTTT.

The table lists this clone with a count of one. J is TRBJ2-2 and V is TRBV10-3; 9 nucleotides line up with TRBD1. The germline V gene encodes CDR1 ENHRY and CDR2 SYGVKD. V dropped 6 bases and J dropped 6; count of bases not matched to a gene: 8. The CDR3 is made up of 15 amino acids. DNA of the CDR3: TGTGCCATCAGCGCTGGGACAGGGTCGGCCGGGGAGCTGTTTTTT. This gives the protein CAISAGTGSAGELFF.

This clone has more than one count but fewer than ten. The chain links TRBV18 to TRBJ1-3; D remains ambiguous. The CDR3 has 16 amino acids. The germline gives CDR1 KGHSH, CDR2 LQKENI. The V and J ends lost 2 bases and 4 bases respectively, with 15 bases between them. The CDR3 DNA reads TGTGCCAGCTCACCAAATTTCCCAGGAGGGGGAAACACCATATATTTT. Translation: CASSPNFPGGGNTIYF.

This clone was observed once. As DNA, the CDR3 is TGTGCCAGCAGCTTAGAGCACAGCGGCTACGAGCAGTACTTC. It translates to CASSLEHSGYEQYF. The gene calls are TRBV7-2 and TRBJ2-7; maybe TRBD2 (5 bases). Per germline, CDR1 SGHTA and CDR2 FQGNSA. The germline V and J ends were trimmed by 1 base and 3 bases, with 10 bases remaining between them. This CDR3 region has 14 residues. The full variable domain, rest sourced from reference TRBV7-2 and TRBJ2-7, is GAGVSQSPSNKVTEKGKDVELRCDPISGHTALYWYRQSLGQGLEFLIYFQGNSAPDKSGLPSDRFSAERTGGSVSTLTIQRTQQEDSAVYLCASSLEHSGYEQYFGPGTRLTVT.

The V gene is TRBV23-1, the J gene TRBJ1-3, with D tentatively TRBD1 (6 bases). TRBV23-1 is an ORF for which the function is uncertain. V was cut by 0 bases and J by 7 bases, with 25 bases left in between. CDR3 length: 19 residues. The CDR3 reads CASSQSIKVRGAIRNTIYF. The CDR3 nucleotides read TGCGCCAGCAGTCAATCGATAAAGGTTCGGGGGGCTATTAGGAACACCATATATTTT.

This clone was seen only once. At one end, the junction sequence differs from germline, possibly due to a read error. The V gene is TRBV11-1, the J gene TRBJ2-5; 8 bases align to TRBD2. The CDR3 loop spans 15 amino acids. The germline gives CDR1 SGHAT, CDR2 FQDESV (reference sequence). The CDR3 spells CASRKLSGTQGTQYF. DNA for the CDR3: TGTGCCAGCAGGAAACTTAGCGGGACCCAAGGGACCCAGTACTTC. Combining the CDR3 with reference TRBV11-1 and TRBJ2-5 gives the whole variable domain EAEVAQSPRYKITEKSQAVAFWCDPISGHATLYWYRQILGQGPELLVQFQDESVVDDSQLPKDRFSAERLKGVDSTLKIQPAELGDSAMYLCASRKLSGTQGTQYFGPGTRLLVL.

The rearrangement links TRBV27 to TRBJ2-7; TRBD2 agrees at 10 bases. The trim removed 2 bases at V and 3 bases at J, leaving 1 base unmatched. This CDR3 spans 14 amino acids. Germline assignment: CDR1 MNHEY and CDR2 SMNVEV (reference sequence). As DNA, the CDR3 is TGTGCCAGCAGTTTACTAGCGGGGGACTACGAGCAGTACTTC. As protein: CASSLLAGDYEQYF.